This T cell receptor (beta chain) was recorded in a study of shared clonotypes between healthy human individuals. CDR1 is MGHRA and CDR2 is YSYEKL in the germline V gene. Trimming stripped 1 base from V and 2 bases from J, with 4 bases between. The CDR3 totals 13 residues. Sequenced by immunoSEQ multiplex PCR; TCRdb stores in-frame clones only, minus some. The repertoire holds 1.6 million or so clones, with 95% to 97% as singletons. The gene calls are TRBV4-1 and TRBJ2-3; D ambiguous. The source of this sequence is a man younger than 40 in good health. The sample comprised naive CD4+ T cells sorted from blood. Sample subset: CD45RA+ positively selected. The CDR3 here is CASSQAFTDTQYF. For the CDR3, the DNA is TGCGCCAGCAGCCAAGCGTTCACAGATACGCAGTATTTT.